This is a list of T cell receptor beta chains from one sample in a study of shared clonotypes between healthy human individuals. TCRdb's copy holds only in-frame clones and misses some; the assay was immunoSEQ multiplex PCR. The sample consists of around 600,000 clones, roughly 95% of them appearing once. Sequenced input: naive CD8+ T cells sorted from blood. Receptors originate from a woman in her twenties or thirties in good health. CDR3s include the opening cysteine and the closing phenylalanine or tryptophan. Each record gives: V gene, clone size, J gene, D gene, CDR3 protein, CDR3 DNA. A D gene is named only where the DNA matches it firmly. Clone size is not always given. Where it is, it says once, few, many or a class for expanded clones.

v_gene: TRBV28; abundance: .; j_gene: TRBJ2-1; d_gene: TRBD1; CDR3aa: CASRVPGQGQNEQFF; CDR3nt: TGTGCCAGCAGAGTGCCGGGACAGGGGCAGAATGAGCAGTTCTTC
v_gene: TRBV29-1; abundance: once; j_gene: TRBJ2-5; d_gene: .; CDR3aa: CSVYRSRNQETQYF; CDR3nt: TGCAGCGTTTATAGGTCGAGAAACCAAGAGACCCAGTACTTC
v_gene: TRBV29-1; abundance: .; j_gene: TRBJ2-7; d_gene: TRBD1; CDR3aa: CSVGLGTGGSEQYF; CDR3nt: TGCAGCGTCGGGCTGGGGACAGGGGGCTCCGAGCAGTACTTC
v_gene: TRBV6-6; abundance: .; j_gene: TRBJ1-4; d_gene: .; CDR3aa: CASNDYRGEGEKLFF; CDR3nt: TGTGCCAGCAACGACTACCGGGGTGAAGGAGAAAAACTGTTTTTT
v_gene: TRBV5-1; abundance: .; j_gene: TRBJ1-1; d_gene: .; CDR3aa: CASSLVLGVLNTEAFF; CDR3nt: TGCGCCAGCAGCTTGGTCTTGGGGGTCCTTAACACTGAAGCTTTCTTT
v_gene: TRBV10-3; abundance: .; j_gene: TRBJ1-1; d_gene: TRBD1; CDR3aa: CAISDITGDTEAFF; CDR3nt: TGTGCCATCAGCGATATCACAGGGGACACTGAAGCTTTCTTT
v_gene: TRBV5-6; abundance: .; j_gene: TRBJ2-1; d_gene: TRBD2; CDR3aa: CASSLGLASYNEQFF; CDR3nt: TGTGCCAGCAGTTTAGGACTAGCGAGTTACAATGAGCAGTTCTTC
v_gene: TRBV11-3; abundance: once; j_gene: TRBJ2-7; d_gene: .; CDR3aa: CASSLGGPPYEQYF; CDR3nt: TGTGCCAGCAGCTTAGGAGGGCCCCCCTACGAGCAGTACTTC
v_gene: TRBV9; abundance: .; j_gene: TRBJ2-7; d_gene: TRBD1; CDR3aa: CASSPGTGAYEQYF; CDR3nt: TGTGCCAGCAGCCCAGGGACAGGGGCCTACGAGCAGTACTTC
v_gene: TRBV6-5; abundance: .; j_gene: TRBJ2-2; d_gene: .; CDR3aa: CASRVIPRGPGELFF; CDR3nt: TGTGCCAGCAGAGTTATACCCAGGGGTCCCGGGGAGCTGTTTTTT
v_gene: TRBV7-6; abundance: once; j_gene: TRBJ2-7; d_gene: TRBD1; CDR3aa: CASRPETGGIYEQYF; CDR3nt: TGTGCCAGCAGACCCGAGACAGGGGGCATCTACGAGCAGTACTTC
v_gene: TRBV15; abundance: .; j_gene: TRBJ1-5; d_gene: .; CDR3aa: CATSRDRGISQPQHF; CDR3nt: TGTGCCACCAGCAGAGACAGGGGAATAAGTCAGCCCCAGCATTTT
v_gene: TRBV9; abundance: .; j_gene: TRBJ2-7; d_gene: TRBD2; CDR3aa: CASSVASGGSSYEQYF; CDR3nt: TGTGCCAGCAGCGTAGCTAGCGGGGGTAGCTCCTACGAGCAGTACTTC
v_gene: TRBV27; abundance: .; j_gene: TRBJ1-2; d_gene: TRBD1; CDR3aa: CASSRTGANYGYTF; CDR3nt: TGTGCCAGCAGTCGGACAGGGGCTAACTATGGCTACACCTTC